This T cell receptor beta chain was retrieved from a study of beta chain features in type 1 diabetes. Looked up from germline, CDR1 is GTSNPN and CDR2 is SVGIG (reference sequence). The CDR3 consists of 15 residues. With V trimmed by 3 bases and J by 6 bases, 8 bases remained unmatched. Study-wide points: VDJ junctions sequenced from type 1 diabetes patients showed fewer insertions and more deletions. A definitive answer on HLA type influencing TCRB rearrangement was not reached here.

Sampling consisted of one heparinised blood draw per donor, averaging around 110 mL. Investigators reverse transcribed all isolated RNA, so they sequenced expressed TCRB transcripts. Clones were read by immunoSEQ multiplex PCR, and TCRdb kept only the in-frame ones, dropping some. Altogether a few hundred thousand clones are present, 7.5% to 10% being singletons, with the ten largest covering approximately 0.035%. Turning to this clone: Antigen unknown.

The chain employs TRBV30 and TRBJ2-1, with 10 bases aligning to TRBD2. This sequence originates from a woman younger than 35 in good health. Specimen: naive CD4+ T cells from blood. The CDR3 loop is CAWRILAGAANEQFF. In nucleotides, the CDR3 is TGTGCCTGGAGGATTCTAGCGGGAGCTGCCAATGAGCAGTTCTTC.